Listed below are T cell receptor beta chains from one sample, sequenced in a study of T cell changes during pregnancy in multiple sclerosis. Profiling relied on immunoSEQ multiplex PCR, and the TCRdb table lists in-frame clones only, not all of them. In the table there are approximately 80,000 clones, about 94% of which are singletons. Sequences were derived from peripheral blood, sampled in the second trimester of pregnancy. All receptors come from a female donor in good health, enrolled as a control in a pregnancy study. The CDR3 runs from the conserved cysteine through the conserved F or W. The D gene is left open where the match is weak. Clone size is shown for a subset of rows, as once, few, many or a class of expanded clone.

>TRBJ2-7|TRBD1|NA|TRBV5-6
CASSLRLRGRPYEQYF
TGTGCCAGCAGCTTGAGGTTAAGGGGGCGACCCTACGAGCAGTACTTC
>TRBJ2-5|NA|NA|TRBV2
CASRTDRYQETQYF
TGTGCCAGCAGGACCGACAGGTACCAAGAGACCCAGTACTTC
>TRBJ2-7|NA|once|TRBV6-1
CASSEALRGLMYEQYF
TGTGCCAGCAGTGAAGCGCTTCGGGGTTTGATGTACGAGCAGTACTTC
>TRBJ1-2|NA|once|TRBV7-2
CASSPTGNNYGYTF
TGTGCCAGCAGCCCGACGGGAAACAACTATGGCTACACCTTC
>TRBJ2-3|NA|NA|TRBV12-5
CASGLPRYRKSENFSTDTQYF
TGTGCTAGTGGTTTGCCCCGCTACAGGAAAAGCGAAAATTTTAGCACAGATACGCAGTATTTT
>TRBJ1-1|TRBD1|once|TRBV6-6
CASSWKRQGSNTEAFF
TGTGCCAGCAGTTGGAAACGACAGGGATCAAACACTGAAGCTTTCTTT
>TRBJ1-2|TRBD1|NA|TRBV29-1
CSVEGPQGNYGYTF
TGCAGCGTTGAAGGCCCACAGGGGAACTATGGCTACACCTTC
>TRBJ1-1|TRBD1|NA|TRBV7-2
CASGRDRNTEAFF
TGTGCCAGCGGAAGGGACAGGAACACTGAAGCTTTCTTT
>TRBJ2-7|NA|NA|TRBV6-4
CASRVEGAHEQYF
TGTGCCAGCAGGGTGGAGGGGGCTCACGAGCAGTACTTC
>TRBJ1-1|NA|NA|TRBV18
CASSLNRANTEAFF
TGTGCCAGCTCACTAAACAGGGCGAACACTGAAGCTTTCTTT
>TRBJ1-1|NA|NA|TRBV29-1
CSVERRGSWTEAFF
TGCAGCGTTGAACGGCGGGGGTCTTGGACTGAAGCTTTCTTT
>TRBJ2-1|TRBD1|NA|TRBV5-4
CASSWDRGDLNNEQFF
TGTGCCAGCAGCTGGGACAGGGGGGACCTTAACAATGAGCAGTTCTTC
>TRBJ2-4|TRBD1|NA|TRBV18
CASSPGQGLIKNIQYF
TGTGCCAGCTCACCCGGACAGGGACTGATCAAAAACATTCAGTACTTC
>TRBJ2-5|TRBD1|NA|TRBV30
CAWDRGRQETQYF
TGTGCCTGGGACAGGGGTCGGCAAGAGACCCAGTACTTC
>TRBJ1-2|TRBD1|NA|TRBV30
CAWRGTGYGYTF
TGTGCCTGGAGGGGGACAGGATATGGCTACACCTTC
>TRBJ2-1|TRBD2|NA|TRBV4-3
CASSQDRGAGGSDEQFF
TGCGCCAGCAGCCAAGATAGGGGAGCGGGGGGTTCGGATGAGCAGTTCTTC
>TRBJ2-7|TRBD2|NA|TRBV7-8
CASSLTQRGAEQYF
TGTGCCAGCAGCTTAACCCAGCGGGGGGCTGAGCAGTACTTC
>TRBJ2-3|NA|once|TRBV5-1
CASSLAGGSARTDTQYF
TGCGCCAGCAGCTTGGCCGGGGGATCGGCTCGCACAGATACGCAGTATTTT
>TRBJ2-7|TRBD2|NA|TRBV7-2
CASSQAGGTYEQYF
TGTGCCAGCAGCCAAGCGGGGGGGACCTACGAGCAGTACTTC
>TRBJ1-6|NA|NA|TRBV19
CASIQSGGGSYNSPLHF
TGTGCCAGTATTCAATCAGGAGGAGGCTCCTATAATTCACCCCTCCACTTT
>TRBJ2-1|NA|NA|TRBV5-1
CASSLDGRRGNEQFF
TGCGCCAGCAGCTTGGATGGCAGGAGGGGCAATGAGCAGTTCTTC
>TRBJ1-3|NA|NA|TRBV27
CASSSSEFGNTIYF
TGTGCCAGCAGTTCCTCGGAGTTTGGAAACACCATATATTTT